A single sample is the source of the 30 T cell receptor beta chains below, sequenced in a study of CD8+ T cells in alopecia areata. Investigators isolated RNA and reverse transcribed it into cDNA to act as the sequencing template. The repertoire was sequenced with immunoSEQ multiplex PCR; TCRdb's copy has only in-frame clones and lacks some. The table records some 180,000 clones, roughly 63% of them present only once. The sample consisted of CD4+ T cells sorted from blood, taken at week 0. Source of these receptors: a human donor with alopecia areata.

The rearrangement joins TRBV7-3 to TRBJ2-3; D gene ambiguous. Germline CDR1 and CDR2: SGHTA and FQGTGA. The CDR3 contains 13 residues. Trimming removed 5 bases from V and 8 bases from J, with 14 bases in between. CDR3 in DNA: TGTGCCAGCAGCGAGATCACCCTCGGTACGCAGTATTTT. Translation: CASSEITLGTQYF. The full variable domain, rest sourced from reference TRBV7-3 and TRBJ2-3, is GAGVSQTPSNKVTEKGKYVELRCDPISGHTALYWYRQSLGQGPEFLIYFQGTGAADDSGLPNDRFFAVRPEGSVSTLKIQRTERGDSAVYLCASSEITLGTQYFGPGTRLTVL.

The chain couples TRBV29-1 to TRBJ2-2; D gene ambiguous. Deletions cut 6 bases from V and 1 base from J, with 9 bases between. Germline assignment: CDR1 SQVTM and CDR2 ANQGSEA. The CDR3 covers 13 residues. CDR3 protein: CSVDKGNTGELFF. Here the CDR3 DNA reads TGCAGCGTCGATAAAGGGAACACCGGGGAGCTGTTTTTT.

The chain carries TRBV29-1 and TRBJ1-2, with 8 bases matching TRBD1. CDR1 is SQVTM, CDR2 ANQGSEA, per germline. The CDR3 runs to 14 residues. With 0 bases clipped from V and 4 bases from J, the junction kept 4 bases outside the gene matches. The CDR3 loop is CSVEDGDRFYGYTF. The CDR3 nucleotides are TGCAGCGTTGAAGATGGGGACAGGTTCTATGGCTACACCTTC. Filled out from reference TRBV29-1 and TRBJ1-2, the complete variable domain reads SAVISQKPSRDICQRGTSLTIQCQVDSQVTMMFWYRQQPGQSLTLIATANQGSEATYESGFVIDKFPISRPNLTFSTLTVSNMSPEDSSIYLCSVEDGDRFYGYTFGSGTRLTVV.

V and J are TRBV5-6 and TRBJ2-5; the match to TRBD1 covers 9 bases. The length of the CDR3 is 16 residues. The germline V gene encodes CDR1 SGHDT and CDR2 YYEEEE. The junction had 10 bases not matched to a gene; V was cut back by 4 bases and J by 3 bases. CDR3 sequence reads: CASSVYRDRDKETQYF. CDR3 DNA: TGTGCCAGCAGCGTCTACCGGGACAGGGACAAAGAGACCCAGTACTTC.

The chain combines TRBV5-1 with TRBJ2-1; tentatively, D is TRBD1 or TRBD2 (6 bases each). V was shortened by 5 bases and J by 5 bases, with 14 bases between the two germline ends. The V gene's germline CDR1 is SGHRS and CDR2 YFSETQ. The CDR3 is 14 amino acids. The DNA for the CDR3 is TGCGCCAGCAGTGGGGGGCGTACGGACAATGAGCAGTTCTTC. It translates to CASSGGRTDNEQFF.

The chain carries TRBV15 and TRBJ2-3; 7 bases agree with TRBD1. CDR1 is LNHNV and CDR2 is YYDKDF in the germline V gene (reference sequence). CDR3 size: 16 residues. V lost 0 bases to trimming and J lost 7 bases; unmatched junction nucleotides: 10. The CDR3 sequence: CATSRDLRQGLNTQYF. The CDR3 DNA reads TGTGCCACCAGCAGAGATCTGAGACAGGGCTTGAATACGCAGTATTTT. Drawing the rest from reference TRBV15 and TRBJ2-3, the complete variable domain is DAMVIQNPRYQVTQFGKPVTLSCSQTLNHNVMYWYQQKSSQAPKLLFHYYDKDFNNEADTPDNFQSRRPNTSFCFLDIRSPGLGDTAMYLCATSRDLRQGLNTQYFGPGTRLTVL.

This rearrangement joins TRBV7-2 to TRBJ2-3; the D is unclear. This CDR3 has 13 amino acids. Germline V gene lookup returns CDR1 SGHTA and CDR2 FQGNSA. With 5 bases removed from V and 3 bases from J, the gap between germline ends came to 9 bases. The CDR3 sequence: CASSKQGTDTQYF. The CDR3 DNA reads TGTGCCAGCAGCAAACAAGGGACAGATACGCAGTATTTT.

This chain uses TRBV29-1 with TRBJ1-5; TRBD1 agrees at 7 bases. Looked up from germline, CDR1 is SQVTM and CDR2 is ANQGSEA. V shed 8 bases and J 5 bases; nucleotides not matched to a gene: 9. This CDR3 region has 13 residues. CDR3 protein: CSSSTGLDQPQHF. The DNA of the CDR3 is TGCAGCTCATCGACAGGGTTGGATCAGCCCCAGCATTTT.

The V call is TRBV25-1, the J call TRBJ2-7; the D gene is possibly TRBD1 (5 bases). The CDR3 has 15 residues. The V gene lost 4 bases and the J gene lost 3 bases, with 16 bases spanning the gap. The germline V gene has CDR1 MGHDK and CDR2 SYGVNS. CDR3 sequence (DNA): TGTGCCAGCAGTGGACCAGACAGTTGGTACTACGAGCAGTACTTC. Translation: CASSGPDSWYYEQYF.

In DNA, the CDR3 is TGCAGCGTCAGGGGGCGATCCTACAATGAGCAGTTCTTC. As protein: CSVRGRSYNEQFF. This chain joins TRBV29-1 and TRBJ2-1, with TRBD1 identical over 8 bases. This CDR3 is built from 13 residues. Trimming removed 6 bases from V and 1 base from J; junction bases left unmatched: 2. Germline V gives CDR1 SQVTM, CDR2 ANQGSEA.

The V and J genes are TRBV29-1 and TRBJ2-7; no clear D gene. The CDR3 is made up of 14 amino acids. Trimming shortened V by 6 bases and J by 1 base, and 16 bases separated the two germline ends. Germline values: CDR1 SQVTM, CDR2 ANQGSEA. CDR3 loop: CSVRTVSRSYEQYF. The CDR3 bases are TGCAGCGTGAGGACGGTTTCGAGGTCCTACGAGCAGTACTTC.

This clone has a single count. The V and J genes are TRBV5-1 and TRBJ2-7; D is perhaps TRBD2 (6 bases). This CDR3 spans 14 amino acids. V lost 4 bases, J lost 7 bases, and 18 bases lay in between. Germline CDR1 is SGHRS and CDR2 is YFSETQ. The CDR3 spells CASSPRDSNFEQYF. The CDR3, as DNA: TGCGCCAGCAGCCCGCGGGACTCCAATTTTGAGCAGTACTTC.

The chain couples TRBV5-1 to TRBJ2-2; D unresolved. V dropped 3 bases and J dropped 6 bases, with 3 bases sitting between them. CDR3 length: 11 amino acids. Germline-derived CDR1 and CDR2 are SGHRS and YFSETQ. CDR3 region: CASSSAGELFF. CDR3 coding DNA: TGCGCCAGCAGCTCCGCCGGGGAGCTGTTTTTT.

The rearrangement uses TRBV5-6 and TRBJ1-2, with D uncertain. CDR1 is SGHDT and CDR2 is YYEEEE in the germline V gene. The CDR3 loop spans 13 amino acids. V was trimmed by 4 bases and J by 1 base, leaving 8 bases between them. CDR3 residues: CASSRAGNYGYTF. The CDR3 DNA reads as TGTGCCAGCAGCCGTGCGGGTAACTATGGCTACACCTTC. The full variable domain, in which reference TRBV5-6 and TRBJ1-2 provide the parts outside the CDR3, is DAGVTQSPTHLIKTRGQQVTLRCSPKSGHDTVSWYQQALGQGPQFIFQYYEEEERQRGNFPDRFSGHQFPNYSSELNVNALLLGDSALYLCASSRAGNYGYTFGSGTRLTVV.

The chain recombines TRBV30 with TRBJ1-2; D may be TRBD1 (6 bases). CDR1 and CDR2 (germline): GTSNPN, SVGIG (reference sequence). The CDR3 is 14 residues long. Trimming cost V 0 bases and J 2 bases, with 10 bases left between them. In nucleotides, the CDR3 is TGTGCCTGGAGTGTACGGGGGGCGAACTATGGCTACACCTTC. Its protein product is CAWSVRGANYGYTF.

This clone has only one observation. V and J are TRBV30 and TRBJ2-6; no reliable D call. The V end was cut by 0 bases, the J end by 0 bases, with 9 bases between. CDR1 is GTSNPN and CDR2 is SVGIG in the germline V gene (reference sequence). The CDR3 contains 16 residues. CDR3 in DNA: TGTGCCTGGAGTGTACGACCGAGCTCTGGGGCCAACGTCCTGACTTTC. Amino acid sequence: CAWSVRPSSGANVLTF.

This clone was recorded once. The gene calls are TRBV30 and TRBJ2-2; D call uncertain. V shed 4 bases and J shed 5 bases, with 14 bases lying between them. From germline, CDR1 is GTSNPN and CDR2 SVGIG (reference sequence). The CDR3 is made up of 14 amino acids. In DNA form, the CDR3 reads TGTGCCTGGAATGGGCCACTCAGGACCGGGGAGCTGTTTTTT. Translated: CAWNGPLRTGELFF.

V is TRBV28 and J is TRBJ2-1; 7 nucleotides agree with TRBD1. Per the germline V gene, CDR1 is MDHEN and CDR2 is SYDVKM. The V segment lost 6 bases and the J segment 9 bases; nucleotides outside the gene matches: 5. CDR3 size: 12 residues. The DNA of the CDR3 is TGTGCCAGCAGATCAGCAGGGGGTGAGCAGTTCTTC. It codes for CASRSAGGEQFF.

This chain connects TRBV4-1 to TRBJ2-5, with D unresolved. The CDR3 has 14 residues. The V end was cut by 1 base, the J end by 3 bases, with 9 bases between. The V gene's germline CDR1 is MGHRA and CDR2 YSYEKL. The CDR3 reads CASSQASGEETQYF. The CDR3 DNA reads as TGCGCCAGCAGCCAAGCATCTGGGGAAGAGACCCAGTACTTC.

The chain recombines TRBV9 with TRBJ1-2; no firm D call. The CDR3 is made up of 11 amino acids. Germline CDR1 reads SGDLS; CDR2 reads YYNGEE. Trimming removed 3 bases at V and 2 bases at J, with 2 bases between. CDR3 nucleotide sequence: TGTGCCAGCAGCGAAAACTATGGCTACACCTTC. Amino acid sequence: CASSENYGYTF.

As to this clone: The junction departs from the called germline gene at one end, perhaps through a read error. The chain is built from TRBV9 and TRBJ1-3, with TRBD1 identical over 11 bases. In germline, CDR1 is SGDLS, CDR2 YYNGEE. CDR3 length: 15 amino acids. This CDR3 is CASSNGTGGGYTIYF. The CDR3 DNA follows: TGTGCCAGCAGCAACGGGACAGGGGGTGGATACACCATATATTTT.

This clone was counted once. V usage is TRBV5-1 and J usage is TRBJ2-3; D is unclear. Trimming left V 3 bases short and J 5 bases short, with 13 bases between. CDR1 is SGHRS and CDR2 is YFSETQ in the germline V gene. The length of the CDR3 is 14 residues. CDR3 nucleotide sequence: TGCGCCAGCAGCTGGGGTCTCTTTGGAGATACGCAGTATTTT. This encodes CASSWGLFGDTQYF.

This clone occurred many times. This chain links TRBV5-8 with TRBJ2-1, with D possibly being TRBD1 (6 bases). From germline, CDR1 is SGHTS and CDR2 YDEGEE. The V end lost 0 bases, the J end lost 4 bases, and 14 bases lay between the germline ends. The CDR3 runs to 16 residues. CDR3: CASSLGAQGFYNEQFF. The CDR3 nucleotides read TGTGCCAGCAGCTTGGGGGCACAGGGTTTTTACAATGAGCAGTTCTTC. The whole variable domain, remainder taken from reference TRBV5-8 and TRBJ2-1, is EAGVTQSPTHLIKTRGQQATLRCSPISGHTSVYWYQQALGLGLQFLLWYDEGEERNRGNFPPRFSGRQFPNYSSELNVNALELEDSALYLCASSLGAQGFYNEQFFGPGTRLTVL.

With regard to this clone: Germline is not matched at one junction end, which may reflect a read error. The chain employs TRBV7-2 and TRBJ2-4; 7 bases align to TRBD2. CDR1 SGHTA and CDR2 FQGNSA come from the germline V gene. The CDR3 length is 12 residues. CDR3 coding DNA: TGTGCCAGCAGTTTAGCGGGTAACATTCAGTACTTC. Its translation is CASSLAGNIQYF.

This clone was found once. V usage is TRBV5-1 and J usage is TRBJ1-1; 8 bases are shared with TRBD1. V gave up 0 bases and J gave up 4 bases; unmatched junction bases: 5. Germline CDR1 reads SGHRS; CDR2 reads YFSETQ. CDR3 length: 15 residues. CDR3 coding DNA: TGCGCCAGCAGCTTGGCCAGGGGGCAAGGCACTGAAGCTTTCTTT. Its protein is CASSLARGQGTEAFF.

The chain links TRBV7-2 to TRBJ1-1, with D possibly TRBD1 on 5 matching bases. V was shortened by 5 bases and J by 4 bases, with 14 bases between the two germline ends. The CDR3 is 14 residues long. Germline-derived CDR1 and CDR2 are SGHTA and FQGNSA. CDR3 coding DNA: TGTGCCAGCAGCCCTCGTGGGGCTACCACTGAAGCTTTCTTT. Its protein product is CASSPRGATTEAFF.

This clone was found once. This rearrangement joins TRBV30 to TRBJ1-1; D unclear. V was cut by 0 bases and J by 7 bases, with 12 bases left in between. This CDR3 is 13 amino acids long. Per germline, CDR1 GTSNPN and CDR2 SVGIG (reference sequence). CDR3 bases: TGTGCCTGGAGTGTACGCAGAGCAAGTGAAGCTTTCTTT. Translating it yields CAWSVRRASEAFF.

In this sample, this clone turned up a few times. The CDR3 DNA follows: TGTGCCTGGAGGTCCGGAGGGACCCAGTACTTC. Protein: CAWRSGGTQYF. The genes are TRBV30 and TRBJ2-5, with D maybe TRBD2 (5 bases). The V gene's germline CDR1 is GTSNPN and CDR2 SVGIG (reference sequence). CDR3 size: 11 residues. Trimming took off 3 bases at V and 7 bases at J, with 9 bases between the two ends.

The genes are TRBV6-1 and TRBJ1-4; D may be TRBD1 (5 bases). The CDR3 is 13 residues long. V was shortened by 6 bases and J by 8 bases, with 13 bases between the two germline ends. Germline CDR1 MNHNS, CDR2 SASEGT. The chain's CDR3 is CASRRDVGEKLFF. CDR3 nucleotide sequence: TGTGCCAGCAGGCGGGACGTGGGCGAAAAACTGTTTTTT.

This chain connects TRBV2 to TRBJ1-5; TRBD1 matches at 7 bases. This CDR3 spans 15 amino acids. Germline V lookup: CDR1 SNHLY, CDR2 FYNNEI. J was trimmed by 4 bases and V by 4 bases; bases with no gene match: 7. CDR3: CASSGAQGGNQPQHF. In DNA form, the CDR3 reads TGTGCCAGCAGTGGGGCGCAGGGGGGAAATCAGCCCCAGCATTTT.